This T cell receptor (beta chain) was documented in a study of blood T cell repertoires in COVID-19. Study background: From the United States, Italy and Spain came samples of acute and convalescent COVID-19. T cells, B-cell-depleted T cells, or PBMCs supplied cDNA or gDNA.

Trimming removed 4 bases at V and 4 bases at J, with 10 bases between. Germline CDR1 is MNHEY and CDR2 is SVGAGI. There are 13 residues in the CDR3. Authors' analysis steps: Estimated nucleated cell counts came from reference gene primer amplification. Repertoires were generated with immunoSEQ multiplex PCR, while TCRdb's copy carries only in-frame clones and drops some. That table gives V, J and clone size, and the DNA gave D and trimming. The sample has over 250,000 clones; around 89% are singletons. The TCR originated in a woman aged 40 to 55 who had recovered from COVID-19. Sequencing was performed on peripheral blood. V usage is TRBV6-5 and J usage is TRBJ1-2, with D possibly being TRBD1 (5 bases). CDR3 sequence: CASSWGRAYGYTF. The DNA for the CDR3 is TGTGCCAGCAGTTGGGGCAGGGCCTATGGCTACACCTTC.